These T cell receptor beta chains were read from a single sample in a study of blood T cells in healthy people across ages. TCRdb fed the 5' RACE reads into MiXCR, producing one record per CDR3 protein. The table includes 980,000 or so distinct CDR3 sequences, under 50% detected once. Sequencing input: blood. These receptors were collected from a man aged 25 to 40 in good health. Each CDR3 is given with its conserved first and last residue. D genes are given only for firm matches. Clone size is stated in some rows and not others, as once, few, many or a class when expanded.

D: TRBD1; J: TRBJ1-4; size: -; V: TRBV24-1; DNA: TGTGCCACCAGTGCTGCAGGGGGAGAAAAACTGTTTTTT; CDR3: CATSAAGGEKLFF
D: -; J: TRBJ1-2; size: -; V: TRBV9; DNA: TGTGCCAGCAGCGTAGTAGGACTGTCCTATGGCTACACCTTC; CDR3: CASSVVGLSYGYTF
D: -; J: TRBJ2-7; size: -; V: TRBV4-3; DNA: TGCGCCAGCAGCCAAGATAAGAGTTTTGTTGGCTACGAGCAGTACTTC; CDR3: CASSQDKSFVGYEQYF
D: -; J: TRBJ1-4; size: once; V: TRBV6-6; DNA: TGTGCCAGCAGACCAGGGTCCAGCATACAAAAACTGTTTTTT; CDR3: CASRPGSSIQKLFF
D: -; J: TRBJ1-1; size: few; V: TRBV19; DNA: TGTGCCAGTAGTATAGATTCGTTCCAGCCGGTTAACACTGAAGCTTTCTTT; CDR3: CASSIDSFQPVNTEAFF
D: -; J: TRBJ2-2; size: -; V: TRBV7-9; DNA: TGTGCCAGCAGCCAAGACACCAGGAGAGCGCTGAACACCGGGGAGCTGTTTTTT; CDR3: CASSQDTRRALNTGELFF
D: -; J: TRBJ2-6; size: -; V: TRBV5-1; DNA: TGCGCCAGCAGCTTGGCCGCTGAGGCCAACGTCCTGACTTTC; CDR3: CASSLAAEANVLTF
D: -; J: TRBJ1-1; size: few; V: TRBV5-1; DNA: TGCGCCAGCAGCTTGGCCTTTGGCAGCCTGAACACTGAAGCTTTCTTT; CDR3: CASSLAFGSLNTEAFF
D: -; J: TRBJ2-5; size: few; V: TRBV5-1; DNA: TGCGCCAGCAGCTTGGTGGAGGACAGACGAGAGACCCAGTACTTC; CDR3: CASSLVEDRRETQYF
D: -; J: TRBJ2-1; size: few; V: TRBV4-2; DNA: TGTGCCAGCAGCCAAGGGACGCGACTGGAAGACAATGAGCAGTTCTTC; CDR3: CASSQGTRLEDNEQFF
D: TRBD1; J: TRBJ2-1; size: -; V: TRBV6-6; DNA: TGTGCCAGCAGTTACTCAGGGCAGGGGGCCTACAATGAGCAGTTCTTC; CDR3: CASSYSGQGAYNEQFF
D: -; J: TRBJ1-1; size: -; V: TRBV20-1; DNA: TGCAGTGCTAGGATGTTACTCACTGAAGCTTTCTTT; CDR3: CSARMLLTEAFF
D: TRBD2; J: TRBJ2-3; size: many; V: TRBV5-4; DNA: TGTGCCAGCAGCTTGGGCCGACTAGCGGGGACAGATACGCAGTATTTT; CDR3: CASSLGRLAGTDTQYF
D: -; J: TRBJ1-2; size: once; V: TRBV24-1; DNA: TGTGCCACCAGTGATTCTGTGAGCGGCTACACCTTC; CDR3: CATSDSVSGYTF
D: -; J: TRBJ2-2; size: few; V: TRBV4-1; DNA: TGCGCCAGCAGCCCCCTACCGCGGACATCGGCCACCGGGGAGCTGTTTTTT; CDR3: CASSPLPRTSATGELFF
D: -; J: TRBJ2-5; size: -; V: TRBV18; DNA: TGTGCCAGCTCTCCCATCCCCAGGGAACAAGAGACCCAGTACTTC; CDR3: CASSPIPREQETQYF
D: TRBD1; J: TRBJ2-7; size: -; V: TRBV28; DNA: TGTGCCAGCAGTTTACGAAACAGGGGGAGCTCCTACGAGCAGTACTTC; CDR3: CASSLRNRGSSYEQYF
D: TRBD2; J: TRBJ2-5; size: few; V: TRBV7-2; DNA: TGTGCCAGCAGCTTAGGGGGGGGGAGGGTGGAGACCCAGTACTTC; CDR3: CASSLGGGRVETQYF
D: -; J: TRBJ1-1; size: -; V: TRBV15; DNA: TGTGCCACCAGCAGAGATGCAAGGAACACTGAAGCTTTCTTT; CDR3: CATSRDARNTEAFF
D: -; J: TRBJ1-5; size: -; V: TRBV20-1; DNA: TGCAGTGCTAGCGACCGCATGACGCCCCAGCATTTT; CDR3: CSASDRMTPQHF
D: TRBD2; J: TRBJ2-3; size: -; V: TRBV7-2; DNA: TGTGCCGGCAGCACACTAGCGGCTAGCACAGATACGCAGTATTTT; CDR3: CAGSTLAASTDTQYF
D: -; J: TRBJ2-1; size: -; V: TRBV5-1; DNA: TGCGCCACCAAGAGCGCCCCCTCCTACAATGAGCAGTTCTTC; CDR3: CATKSAPSYNEQFF
D: -; J: TRBJ1-2; size: -; V: TRBV7-9; DNA: TGTGCCAGCATCTTGAGGATTCATGAAGATGATTATGGCTACACCTTC; CDR3: CASILRIHEDDYGYTF
D: -; J: TRBJ1-2; size: -; V: TRBV12-3/TRBV12-4; DNA: TGTGCCAGCAGTTTGGATGGCGGAACCTTCTATGGCTACACCTTC; CDR3: CASSLDGGTFYGYTF
D: -; J: TRBJ2-5; size: -; V: TRBV20-1; DNA: TGCAGTGCCAGTTGGACTCAGCAAGAGACCCAGTACTTC; CDR3: CSASWTQQETQYF
D: -; J: TRBJ1-5; size: -; V: TRBV20-1; DNA: TGCAGTGCTAGTTTGGGACTCGGAGAGCCCCAGCATTTT; CDR3: CSASLGLGEPQHF
D: -; J: TRBJ2-2; size: -; V: TRBV12-3/TRBV12-4; DNA: TGTGCCAGCAGCGCAGGGGCCGCCGGGGAGCTGTTTTTT; CDR3: CASSAGAAGELFF
D: TRBD1; J: TRBJ1-1; size: -; V: TRBV25-1; DNA: TGTGCCAGCAGTGAAAACAGGGGGCAAGGCACTGAAGCTTTCTTT; CDR3: CASSENRGQGTEAFF
D: -; J: TRBJ1-2; size: few; V: TRBV20-1; DNA: TGCAGTGCTAGCCCAAAAGAGGGCTCAGATGGCTACACCTTC; CDR3: CSASPKEGSDGYTF
D: TRBD1; J: TRBJ1-1; size: -; V: TRBV27; DNA: TGTGCCAGCAGTTTGTACAGGGGGTACACTGAAGCTTTCTTT; CDR3: CASSLYRGYTEAFF
D: -; J: TRBJ1-5; size: -; V: TRBV7-2; DNA: TGTGCCAGCAGCTCAACAAGTGGGCCGTACTCGCAGCATTTT; CDR3: CASSSTSGPYSQHF
D: TRBD1; J: TRBJ1-2; size: -; V: TRBV5-1; DNA: TGCGCCAGCAGCTTGGTACAGGGGAAGGTGGGCTACACCTTC; CDR3: CASSLVQGKVGYTF
D: TRBD2; J: TRBJ2-7; size: many; V: TRBV28; DNA: TGTGCCAGCAGTGTGACTAGCGGGGGATCCGAGCAGTACTTC; CDR3: CASSVTSGGSEQYF
D: -; J: TRBJ2-7; size: few; V: TRBV10-3; DNA: TGTGCCGCCACGGACAACTACGAGCAGTACTTC; CDR3: CAATDNYEQYF
D: TRBD2; J: TRBJ2-7; size: -; V: TRBV3-1; DNA: TGTGCCAGCAGCCATGAGGGAGGGACTTCGCCCTACGAGCAGTACTTC; CDR3: CASSHEGGTSPYEQYF
D: TRBD1; J: TRBJ1-2; size: -; V: TRBV18; DNA: TGTGCCAGCTCACCACCGGGGACAGGTCATAACTATGGCTACACCTTC; CDR3: CASSPPGTGHNYGYTF
D: -; J: TRBJ2-3; size: many; V: TRBV20-1; DNA: TGCAGTGCTAGAGATAGTGGTCAGGGCTCCGCAGATACGCAGTATTTT; CDR3: CSARDSGQGSADTQYF
D: -; J: TRBJ1-4; size: -; V: TRBV4-3; DNA: TGCGCCAGCAGCCGTGGACCTGGGAGAGGTGAAAAACTGTTTTTT; CDR3: CASSRGPGRGEKLFF
D: TRBD1; J: TRBJ2-5; size: many; V: TRBV7-2; DNA: TGTGCCAGCAGCTCTGGACAGGGAGAGACCCAGTACTTC; CDR3: CASSSGQGETQYF
D: -; J: TRBJ2-5; size: -; V: TRBV2; DNA: TGTGCCAGCAGTCCTAACAGGGAAGAGACCCAGTACTTC; CDR3: CASSPNREETQYF
D: -; J: TRBJ1-1; size: -; V: TRBV7-6; DNA: TGTGCCAGCAGCCCCCTCGAGGCGAACACTGAAGCTTTCTTT; CDR3: CASSPLEANTEAFF
D: -; J: TRBJ2-7; size: -; V: TRBV7-9; DNA: TGTGCCAGCAGTCACCTTGGGGTCCCGCTAGAGCAGTACTTC; CDR3: CASSHLGVPLEQYF
D: TRBD1; J: TRBJ2-3; size: -; V: TRBV7-2; DNA: TGTGCCAGCAACTTAGTGGGACAGGCGGATACGCAGTATTTT; CDR3: CASNLVGQADTQYF
D: -; J: TRBJ2-5; size: few; V: TRBV20-1; DNA: TGCAGTGCTAGAGATATTTGGACAGCCCAGGGAGAGACCCAGTACTTC; CDR3: CSARDIWTAQGETQYF
D: TRBD1; J: TRBJ1-6; size: few; V: TRBV12-3/TRBV12-4; DNA: TGTGCCAGCAGCCGAGGACAGGGGGGTAATTCACCCCTCCACTTT; CDR3: CASSRGQGGNSPLHF
D: -; J: TRBJ2-4; size: few; V: TRBV9; DNA: TGTGCCAGCAGCGTAGAGGGTCAAGACATTCAGTACTTC; CDR3: CASSVEGQDIQYF
D: TRBD2; J: TRBJ2-5; size: -; V: TRBV7-2; DNA: TGTGCCAGCAGCCTGGGGACTAGCGGCTACGAGACCCAGTACTTC; CDR3: CASSLGTSGYETQYF
D: -; J: TRBJ1-2; size: few; V: TRBV28; DNA: TGTGCCAGCATCCTAAAGAAAGGCGCGGGGGGAGTCTACACCTTC; CDR3: CASILKKGAGGVYTF
D: TRBD2; J: TRBJ2-3; size: -; V: TRBV4-2; DNA: TGTGCCAGCAGCCAAGATACTAGCGGGGGTCGACCCACGCAGTATTTT; CDR3: CASSQDTSGGRPTQYF
D: -; J: TRBJ2-1; size: -; V: TRBV25-1; DNA: TGTGCCACCATGAAGGGGCCCTACAATGAGCAGTTCTTC; CDR3: CATMKGPYNEQFF
D: -; J: TRBJ1-5; size: once; V: TRBV7-2; DNA: TGTGCCAGCAGCAACCAGGGTTATAGCAATCAGCCCCAGCATTTT; CDR3: CASSNQGYSNQPQHF
D: TRBD1; J: TRBJ1-1; size: -; V: TRBV6-6; DNA: TGTGCCAGCAGAGGACAGGGGTTCGACACTGAAGCTTTCTTT; CDR3: CASRGQGFDTEAFF